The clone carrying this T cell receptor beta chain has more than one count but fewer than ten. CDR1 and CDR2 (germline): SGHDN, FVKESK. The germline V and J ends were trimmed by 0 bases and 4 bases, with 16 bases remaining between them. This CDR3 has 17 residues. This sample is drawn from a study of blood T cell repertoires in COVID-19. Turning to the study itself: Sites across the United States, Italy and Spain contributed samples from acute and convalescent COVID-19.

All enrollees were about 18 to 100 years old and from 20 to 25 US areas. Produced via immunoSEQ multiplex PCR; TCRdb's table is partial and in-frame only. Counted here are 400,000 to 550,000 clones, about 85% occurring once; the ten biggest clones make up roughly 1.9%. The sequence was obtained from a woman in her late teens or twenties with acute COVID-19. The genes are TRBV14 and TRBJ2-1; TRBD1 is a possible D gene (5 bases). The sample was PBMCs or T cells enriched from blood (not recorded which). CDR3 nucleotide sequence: TGTGCCAGCAGCCAAGAAAGGAATGCGGCAGGGTACAATGAGCAGTTCTTC. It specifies CASSQERNAAGYNEQFF.